The sequence of this T cell receptor (beta chain) was determined in a study of T cells after yellow fever vaccination. Whole-study findings and limits: Boosting was followed by the reappearance of most primary-vaccination clones (roughly 96% CD4, roughly 90% CD8). The study noted that FACS-sorted repertoires could contain abundant clonotypes contaminating from the bulk population. Weaker, the secondary response had a peak occurring faster, on day 5 versus 15.

The V segment lost 0 bases and the J segment 6 bases; nucleotides outside the gene matches: 9. The CDR3 runs 18 residues. The germline CDR1 and CDR2 sequences are SGDLS and YYNGEE. This clonotype has a count of ten or more. Antigen specificity is unknown. Each CDR3 protein gets one entry after TCRdb re-called the 5' RACE reads with MiXCR. The data hold some 68,000 distinct CDR3 sequences, with approximately 7% observed a single time. Sample: CD8+ T cells sorted from PBMCs, taken more than 40 days after the first yellow fever vaccination. The TCR comes from a man aged 18-30 years who received the YFV17D yellow fever vaccine. This sequence joins TRBV9 and TRBJ2-2; 12 bases are a match to TRBD2. In nucleotides, the CDR3 is TGTGCCAGCAGCGTAGGGCTAGCGGGGGGGCCGGTTCCCGGGGAGCTGTTTTTT. Translated, it gives CASSVGLAGGPVPGELFF.